This T cell receptor beta chain was obtained from a study of blood T cell repertoires in COVID-19. About the study: The United States, Italy and Spain were the sources of the acute and convalescent COVID-19 samples.

Germline lookup yields CDR1 SGHTA and CDR2 FQGTGA. With 4 bases clipped from V and 3 bases from J, the junction kept 4 bases outside the gene matches. The CDR3 sequence is 15 residues long. Sequenced by immunoSEQ multiplex PCR; TCRdb stores in-frame clones only, minus some. The table lists about 140,000 clones, less than 85% of them singletons. The TCR sequence derives from a human donor in a cohort sampled during active COVID-19. The chain joins TRBV7-3 to TRBJ2-1; 9 nucleotides line up with TRBD2. Sequencing input: peripheral blood. This CDR3 is CASSSAGGHYNEQFF. CDR3 in DNA: TGTGCCAGCAGCTCAGCGGGGGGCCACTACAATGAGCAGTTCTTC.